This passage covers 26 T cell receptor beta chains from one sample sequenced in a study of spatial heterogeneity in lung cancer. TCRdb redid the calling of the 5' RACE reads with MiXCR, one entry per CDR3 protein. This table holds over 50,000 distinct CDR3 sequences, about 5.9% found once. The time point: sample taken at primary tumor resection. The sequencing here drew on PBMCs, taken at surgery. Receptor source: a female donor with early-stage non-small cell lung cancer.

This clonotype was recorded at least ten times. The CDR3 coding sequence is TGTGCCAGCAACTTCAGGGGGTGGGACACTGAAGCTTTCTTT. It specifies CASNFRGWDTEAFF. The gene calls are TRBV28 and TRBJ1-1; TRBD1 matches 7 bases. V was pared by 7 bases and J by 3 bases, with 8 bases of the junction left unmatched. The germline V gene encodes CDR1 MDHEN and CDR2 SYDVKM. The CDR3 has 14 residues.

This clonotype came up many times. The gene calls are TRBV12-3 or TRBV12-4 and TRBJ1-1; D is uncertain. The CDR3 contains 13 residues. The V end lost 6 bases, the J end lost 1 base, and 9 bases lay between the germline ends. This CDR3 reads CASSFSPNTEAFF. CDR3 bases: TGTGCCAGCAGCTTTAGCCCGAACACTGAAGCTTTCTTT.

This chain uses TRBV12-3 or TRBV12-4 with TRBJ1-5; weak D call: TRBD1 (5 bases). This CDR3 is 15 amino acids long. Trimming cost V 1 base and J 4 bases, with 11 bases left between them. The CDR3 is CASSLVGQRNQPQHF. The CDR3 nucleotides are TGTGCCAGCAGTTTAGTGGGGCAACGGAATCAGCCCCAGCATTTT.

This clonotype was counted only a few times. J is TRBJ1-1 and V is TRBV7-3; possibly TRBD1 for D (5 bases). Germline CDR1 is SGHTA and CDR2 is FQGTGA. This CDR3 has 15 residues. Trimming took off 7 bases at V and 2 bases at J, with 17 bases between the two ends. In DNA form, the CDR3 reads TGTGCCAGCACGGAGGGCTTTGACAGAAACACTGAAGCTTTCTTT. Protein product: CASTEGFDRNTEAFF.

In this sample, this clonotype turned up a few times. V and J are TRBV7-2 and TRBJ1-5; a weak D match, TRBD1 (6 bases). Germline CDR1 reads SGHTA; CDR2 reads FQGNSA. This CDR3 is 15 amino acids long. V gave up 4 bases and J gave up 6 bases, with 16 bases separating them. CDR3 bases: TGTGCCAGCAGCTCTAGTCATGGGGGGCCTCAGCCCCAGCATTTT. Residues: CASSSSHGGPQPQHF.

At least ten counts were recorded for this clonotype. The rearrangement joins TRBV12-3 or TRBV12-4 to TRBJ2-1; TRBD2 might be the D (5 bases). Trimming left V 7 bases short and J 5 bases short, with 15 bases between. There are 14 residues in the CDR3. DNA of the CDR3: TGTGCCAGCACTGTCCGGGGAACAGACAATGAGCAGTTCTTC. It translates to CASTVRGTDNEQFF.

J is TRBJ2-2 and V is TRBV20-1, with D possibly TRBD2 on 5 matching bases. The CDR3 covers 16 residues. Germline lookup yields CDR1 DFQATT and CDR2 SNEGSKA (reference sequence). The V gene lost 6 bases and the J gene lost 3 bases, with 20 bases spanning the gap. The CDR3 reads CSAILGPTGYTGELFF. CDR3 DNA sequence: TGCAGTGCCATACTCGGCCCCACGGGATACACCGGGGAGCTGTTTTTT.

The chain recombines TRBV5-4 with TRBJ2-1; D unclear. Trimming removed 2 bases at V and 3 bases at J, with 12 bases between. Germline-derived CDR1 and CDR2 are SGHNT and YYREEE (reference sequence). The length of the CDR3 is 15 residues. The CDR3 loop reads CASSFEPYVYNEQFF. Written as DNA, the CDR3 is TGTGCCAGCAGCTTCGAGCCCTACGTCTACAATGAGCAGTTCTTC.

This clonotype has just a few counts. V and J are TRBV12-5 and TRBJ1-2, with D perhaps TRBD1 (6 bases). The CDR3 length is 12 residues. CDR1 and CDR2 from the germline V gene are LGHNT and FRNRAP. V was trimmed by 4 bases and J by 4 bases, leaving 7 bases between them. For the CDR3, the DNA is TGTGCTAGTGGTTCGACAGGCTATGGCTACACCTTC. This codes for CASGSTGYGYTF. Drawing the rest from reference TRBV12-5 and TRBJ1-2, the complete variable domain is DARVTQTPRHKVTEMGQEVTMRCQPILGHNTVFWYRQTMMQGLELLAYFRNRAPLDDSGMPKDRFSAEMPDATLATLKIQPSEPRDSAVYFCASGSTGYGYTFGSGTRLTVV.

This clonotype was recorded many times. The rearrangement links TRBV6-5 to TRBJ2-3, with 10 bases that match TRBD2. Germline CDR1 and CDR2: MNHEY and SVGAGI. V lost 2 bases to trimming and J lost 1 base; unmatched junction nucleotides: 0. This CDR3 is built from 15 residues. In nucleotides, the CDR3 is TGTGCCAGCAGTTACGGGACTAGCGGCACAGATACGCAGTATTTT. Protein product: CASSYGTSGTDTQYF.

This clonotype was counted only a few times. The rearrangement uses TRBV15 and TRBJ1-1, with D unclear. Germline CDR1 is LNHNV and CDR2 is YYDKDF (reference sequence). V was cut by 0 bases and J by 2 bases, with 4 bases left in between. The CDR3 is made up of 13 amino acids. The CDR3 DNA reads as TGTGCCACCAGCAGAGAGAGCAACACTGAAGCTTTCTTT. Translated, it gives CATSRESNTEAFF.

This clonotype was seen more than once but under ten times. The chain links TRBV3-1 to TRBJ2-5; TRBD1 is a possible D gene (6 bases). The germline CDR1 and CDR2 sequences are LGHDT and YNNKEL (reference sequence). The CDR3 runs to 15 residues. V was clipped by 1 base and J by 1 base, with 10 bases between them. The CDR3 loop reads CASSQGRGAQETQYF. Written as DNA, the CDR3 is TGTGCCAGCAGCCAAGGCAGGGGCGCCCAAGAGACCCAGTACTTC.

This clonotype was detected many times. This chain uses TRBV20-1 with TRBJ2-1; perhaps TRBD2 as D (5 bases). Germline V gene data show CDR1 as DFQATT and CDR2 as SNEGSKA (reference sequence). The CDR3 consists of 11 residues. Trimming removed 6 bases at V and 4 bases at J, with 7 bases between. The CDR3, as DNA: TGCAGTGCGAGGGATTACAATGAGCAGTTCTTC. Amino acids: CSARDYNEQFF.

In its sample, this clonotype was seen a few times. The chain recombines TRBV30 with TRBJ2-3; 7 bases match TRBD1. This CDR3 region has 13 residues. Trimming cost V 5 bases and J 0 bases; bases outside gene matches: 2. The germline CDR1 and CDR2 sequences are GTSNPN and SVGIG (reference sequence). Here the CDR3 reads CAWDRASTDTQYF. The CDR3, as DNA: TGTGCCTGGGACAGGGCTAGCACAGATACGCAGTATTTT.

This clonotype was seen many times. The chain employs TRBV7-3 and TRBJ2-3, with TRBD2 identical over 8 bases. Germline V gives CDR1 SGHTA, CDR2 FQGTGA. V shed 8 bases, J shed 5 bases, and the junction held 0 bases outside the gene matches. The CDR3 runs 11 residues. Here the CDR3 DNA reads TGTGCCAGCGCGGGGGGAGATACGCAGTATTTT. Translation gives CASAGGDTQYF.

In its sample, this clonotype was seen many times. This chain connects TRBV4-1 to TRBJ2-1, with 8 bases identical to TRBD1. The CDR3 extends over 13 amino acids. Trimming removed 4 bases from V and 7 bases from J; junction bases left unmatched: 3. From germline, CDR1 is MGHRA and CDR2 YSYEKL. In nucleotides, the CDR3 is TGCGCCAGCAGCCGCGACAGGGGAAATGAGCAGTTCTTC. Protein sequence: CASSRDRGNEQFF.

The chain combines TRBV27 with TRBJ1-1; 11 bases are a match to TRBD1. The germline V gene has CDR1 MNHEY and CDR2 SMNVEV (reference sequence). The length of the CDR3 is 12 residues. Trimming removed 7 bases from V and 10 bases from J; junction bases left unmatched: 5. CDR3 nucleotides: TGTGCCAGCACCGGGACAGGGGGAAGAGCTTTCTTT. It is translated as CASTGTGGRAFF.

The CDR3, as DNA: TGTGCCAGCAGACCTCCGGGGACAGGGGCGAGAGATACGCAGTATTTT. It is translated as CASRPPGTGARDTQYF. This chain uses TRBV6-5 with TRBJ2-3, with 10 positions matching TRBD1. CDR1 and CDR2 from the germline V gene are MNHEY and SVGAGI. CDR3 size: 16 residues. V was pared by 6 bases and J by 5 bases, with 11 bases of the junction left unmatched.

This clonotype was counted many times. This sequence joins TRBV5-1 and TRBJ2-7; D might be TRBD1 or TRBD2, each matching 5 bases. The V gene's germline CDR1 is SGHRS and CDR2 YFSETQ. V shed 5 bases and J shed 1 base, with 16 bases lying between them. CDR3 length equals 15 residues. This CDR3 reads CASSISGTLSYEQYF. The CDR3 coding sequence is TGCGCCAGCAGTATATCCGGGACCCTTTCCTACGAGCAGTACTTC.

This clonotype was detected many times. The chain recombines TRBV7-6 with TRBJ2-7; no clear D gene. Per the germline V gene, CDR1 is SGHVS and CDR2 is FNYEAQ. Deletions cut 3 bases from V and 1 base from J, with 13 bases between. There are 15 residues in the CDR3. CDR3 sequence reads: CASSFGRSQSYEQYF. The CDR3 DNA is TGTGCCAGCAGCTTCGGACGGTCTCAGTCCTACGAGCAGTACTTC.

This clonotype was counted only a few times. The chain has TRBV7-3 and TRBJ1-3, with a weak D call TRBD1 (6 bases). Germline loops: CDR1 SGHTA, CDR2 FQGTGA. CDR3 length: 15 amino acids. Trimming pared 5 bases from V and 0 bases from J, leaving 11 bases between. The CDR3 loop reads CASSLGQHSGNTIYF. DNA for the CDR3: TGTGCCAGCAGCCTCGGACAGCACTCTGGAAACACCATATATTTT.

The chain is built from TRBV20-1 and TRBJ2-7; TRBD2 matches 10 bases. V was clipped by 2 bases and J by 5 bases; unmatched bases: 3. Germline V lookup: CDR1 DFQATT, CDR2 SNEGSKA (reference sequence). The CDR3 consists of 13 residues. The CDR3, as DNA: TGCAGTGCTAGACTAGCGGGAGTAAACGAGCAGTACTTC. It translates to CSARLAGVNEQYF.

This clonotype was recorded many times. CDR3 loop: CSAQLGTGARGEAFF. CDR3 bases: TGCAGTGCTCAATTAGGGACAGGGGCGAGGGGTGAAGCTTTCTTT. V and J are TRBV20-1 and TRBJ1-1; TRBD1 agrees at 10 bases. This CDR3 region has 15 residues. Germline-derived CDR1 and CDR2 are DFQATT and SNEGSKA (reference sequence). The V segment lost 5 bases and the J segment 7 bases; nucleotides outside the gene matches: 13.

This clonotype was recorded many times. This rearrangement joins TRBV28 to TRBJ1-1; D is unclear. Trimming took 7 bases from V and 1 from J, leaving 7 bases between them. The CDR3 sequence is 12 residues long. Looked up from germline, CDR1 is MDHEN and CDR2 is SYDVKM. CDR3 residues: CASNIQNTEAFF. The CDR3 nucleotides are TGTGCCAGCAATATCCAGAACACTGAAGCTTTCTTT.

The table lists this clonotype with many counts. V gene TRBV15 combines with J gene TRBJ2-2; D gene uncertain. The CDR3 covers 15 residues. V was shortened by 0 bases and J by 4 bases, with 9 bases between the two germline ends. Germline-derived CDR1 and CDR2 are LNHNV and YYDKDF (reference sequence). The DNA of the CDR3 is TGTGCCACCAGCAGAGATCGCATTGGCACCGGGGAGCTGTTTTTT. This gives the protein CATSRDRIGTGELFF.

The chain carries TRBV12-3 or TRBV12-4 and TRBJ1-2; D gene ambiguous. Trimming pared 2 bases from V and 6 bases from J, leaving 7 bases between. CDR3 length equals 12 residues. The DNA of the CDR3 is TGTGCCAGCAGTTTACAAGGGAATGGCTACACCTTC. Translated: CASSLQGNGYTF.